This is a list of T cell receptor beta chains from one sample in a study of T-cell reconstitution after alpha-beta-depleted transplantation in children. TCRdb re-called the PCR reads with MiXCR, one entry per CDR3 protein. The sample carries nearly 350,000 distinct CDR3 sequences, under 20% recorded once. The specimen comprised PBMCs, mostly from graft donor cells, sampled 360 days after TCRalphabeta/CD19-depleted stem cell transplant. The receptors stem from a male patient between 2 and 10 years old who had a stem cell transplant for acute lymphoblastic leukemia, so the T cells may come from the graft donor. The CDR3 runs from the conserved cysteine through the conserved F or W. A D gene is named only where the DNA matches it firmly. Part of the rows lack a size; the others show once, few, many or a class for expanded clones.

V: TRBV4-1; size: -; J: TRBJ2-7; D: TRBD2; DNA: TGCGCCAGCAGCCAACAGCGGGAGGTCTACGAGCAGTACTTC; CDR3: CASSQQREVYEQYF
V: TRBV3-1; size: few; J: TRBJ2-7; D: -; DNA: TGTGCCAGCAGCCCAATAGGAAACAGGGCCTACGAGCAGTACTTC; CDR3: CASSPIGNRAYEQYF
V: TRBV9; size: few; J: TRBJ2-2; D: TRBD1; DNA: TGTGCCAGCAGCCAGGGACAGGGGTGGACCGGGGAGCTGTTTTTT; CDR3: CASSQGQGWTGELFF
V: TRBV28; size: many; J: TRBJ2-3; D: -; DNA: TGTGCCAGCAGTTTATGGGGCAACACAGATACGCAGTATTTT; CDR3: CASSLWGNTDTQYF
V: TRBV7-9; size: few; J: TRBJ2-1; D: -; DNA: TGTGCCAGCAGCCATCCGACCATTGAGCAGTTCTTC; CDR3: CASSHPTIEQFF
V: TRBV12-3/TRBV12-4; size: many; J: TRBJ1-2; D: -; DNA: TGTGCCAGCACCGGACACGACTATGGCTACACCTTC; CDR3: CASTGHDYGYTF
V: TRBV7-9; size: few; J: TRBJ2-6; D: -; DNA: TGTGGCCTGGAGGCCAACGTCCTGACTTTC; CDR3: CGLEANVLTF
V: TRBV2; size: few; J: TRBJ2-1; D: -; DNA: TGTGCCAGCAGTGTACCACTCTTCGGGTCCATCTACTATGAGCAGTTCTTC; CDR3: CASSVPLFGSIYYEQFF
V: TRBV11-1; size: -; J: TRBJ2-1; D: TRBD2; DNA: TGTGCCAGTGGACAGACTAATTCCGGGACTAGCTCCTACAATGAGCAGTTCTTC; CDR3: CASGQTNSGTSSYNEQFF
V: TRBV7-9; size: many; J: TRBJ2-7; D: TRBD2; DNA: TGTGCCAGCAGCTTGGACCGGGGACTAGCGGGAGTTTACGAGCAGTACTTC; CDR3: CASSLDRGLAGVYEQYF
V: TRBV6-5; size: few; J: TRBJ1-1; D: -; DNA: TGTGCCAGCAGTTACCCGGACAGTACCACTGAAGCTTTCTTT; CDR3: CASSYPDSTTEAFF
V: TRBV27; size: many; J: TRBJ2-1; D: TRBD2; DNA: TGTGCCAGCAGTTTATGGCGGGGGGCGGGAGCCTACAATGAGCAGTTCTTC; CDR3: CASSLWRGAGAYNEQFF
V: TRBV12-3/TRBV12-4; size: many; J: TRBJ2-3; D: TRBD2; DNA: TGTGCCAGCAGTTTTATGGCGGGAGGTCCCTCGATCACAGATACGCAGTATTTT; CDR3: CASSFMAGGPSITDTQYF
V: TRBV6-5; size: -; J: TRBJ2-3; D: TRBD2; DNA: TGTGCCAGCAGTAACCCAGTAGGAGCGGGAGAGGTGGATACGCAGTATTTT; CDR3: CASSNPVGAGEVDTQYF
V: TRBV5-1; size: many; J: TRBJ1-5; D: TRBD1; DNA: TGCGCCAGTCTCCGGGACAGGGAGTCGCGGGCCCAGCATTTT; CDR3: CASLRDRESRAQHF
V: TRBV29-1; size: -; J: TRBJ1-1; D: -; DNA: TGCAGCGCCCGACAGGTCTTCACTGAAGCTTTCTTT; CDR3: CSARQVFTEAFF
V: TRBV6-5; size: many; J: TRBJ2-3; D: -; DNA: TGTGCCAGCAGTTACTCCCCGGGGGATACGCAGTATTTT; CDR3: CASSYSPGDTQYF
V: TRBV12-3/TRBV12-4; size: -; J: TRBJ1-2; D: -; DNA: TGTGCCAGCAGTTTAGCGCAGTTCCGCTATGGCTACACCTTC; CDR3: CASSLAQFRYGYTF
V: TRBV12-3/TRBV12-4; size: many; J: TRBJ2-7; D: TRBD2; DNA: TGTGCCAGCAGCCCCCGGACTAGCGGGAGGGGTACCTACGAGCAGTACTTC; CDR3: CASSPRTSGRGTYEQYF
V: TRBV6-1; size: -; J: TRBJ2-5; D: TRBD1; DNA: TGTGCCAGCATTGGAAAAAAGAGATCGGACAGGGCAGGAGAGACCCAGTACTTC; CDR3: CASIGKKRSDRAGETQYF
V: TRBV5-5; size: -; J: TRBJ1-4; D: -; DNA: TGTGCCAGCAGCAACCTGAGTTGGGTCAGGGAAAAACTGTTTTTT; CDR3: CASSNLSWVREKLFF
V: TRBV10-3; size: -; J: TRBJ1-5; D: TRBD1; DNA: TGTGCCATCAGTGAGTCCTCAACAGGGGTTATCCATAGCAATCAGCCCCAGCATTTT; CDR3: CAISESSTGVIHSNQPQHF
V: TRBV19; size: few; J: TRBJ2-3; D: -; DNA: TGTGCCAGTAGTATCTGGTCGGTAATGCGCACAGATACGCAGTATTTT; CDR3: CASSIWSVMRTDTQYF
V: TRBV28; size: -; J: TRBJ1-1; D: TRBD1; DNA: TGTGCCAGCAGTTTATGGGGACAGGGCGCTGAAGCTTTCTTT; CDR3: CASSLWGQGAEAFF
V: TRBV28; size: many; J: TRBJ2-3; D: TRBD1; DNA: TGTGCCAGCAGTTTATCGGGACAGGGTATGGATACGCAGTATTTT; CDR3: CASSLSGQGMDTQYF
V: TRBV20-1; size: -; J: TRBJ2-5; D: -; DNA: TGCAGTGCTACAGGGGGAGGGGAAGAGACCCAGTACTTC; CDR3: CSATGGGEETQYF
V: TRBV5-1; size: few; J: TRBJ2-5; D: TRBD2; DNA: TGCGCCAGCAGCGGTCGGACTAGCGCTCGAGAGACCCAGTACTTC; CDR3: CASSGRTSARETQYF
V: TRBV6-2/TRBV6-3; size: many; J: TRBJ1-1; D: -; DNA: TGTGCCAGCAGTTTGGGCAGTGAAGCTTTCTTT; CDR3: CASSLGSEAFF
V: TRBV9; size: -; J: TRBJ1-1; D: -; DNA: TGTGCCAGCAGCGTGCGACCAGAAGGGAGGAACACTGAAGCTTTCTTT; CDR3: CASSVRPEGRNTEAFF
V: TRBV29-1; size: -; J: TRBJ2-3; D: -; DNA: TGCAGCGTTGCCGGGACGGACTACACAGATACGCAGTATTTT; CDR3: CSVAGTDYTDTQYF
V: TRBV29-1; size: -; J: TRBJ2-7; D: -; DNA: TGCAGCGTCGAGTGGGCTACAGGGGAAGGGGGACTACTCGAGCAGTACTTC; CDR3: CSVEWATGEGGLLEQYF